This entry describes one TCR beta chain. Its cognate antigen has yet to be identified. No base qualities exist here, and no much larger clone lies one base off it. TCRbeta CDR3 regions were amplified from genomic DNA by means of the immunoSEQ Assay, a bias-controlled multiplex PCR. In the authors' own workflow: Nucleated cell counts per sample were estimated from amplification of reference gene primers within the assay. To quantify the absolute abundance of each unique TCRbeta CDR3 rearrangement, sequence reads were collapsed and filtered. For each sample, productive Simpson clonality was calculated as the square root of Simpson's diversity index across productive rearrangements. In TCRdb, the immuneACCESS table is reduced to in-frame sequences with V and J assigned. These tables do not hold every clone; where another copy was compared, an unresolved V gene accounts for under half, and the others remain unexplained. V and J calls and clone size are copied from that table; D and trimming were computed from the DNA. For this sample the table gives a few hundred thousand clones, of which about 89% were detected only once. The top ten clones comprise around 4% of the sample.

CDR1 and CDR2 are read off the germline V gene as SGHNT and YENEEA. There are 14 amino acids in the CDR3, from cysteine to phenylalanine inclusive. The retained sequence is limited to the CDR3, 42 bases, with the frame set at the first base. At the junction V is shortened by 4 bases and J by 0 bases; bases outside the gene matches: 2. The entry originates in a study of blood T cell repertoires in COVID-19 (dated by TCRdb to 2018 to 2020). Regarding the complete study: Samples from collaborators originated in the United States, Italy and Spain and spanned both the acute and convalescent phases of COVID-19. The prospective study material was composed of cDNA or gDNA derived from T cells, B-cell-depleted T cells, or PBMCs. Subjects who had been exposed to COVID-19, were actively infected with it, or had recovered from it provided the deeply sampled blood TCRbeta repertoires that made up the dataset. A freely available public database, intended as a resource for researchers studying the immune response to SARS-CoV-2, is where the repertoires were released. Samples were obtained from the ongoing ImmuneRACE study (first 160 participants) and from 1,254 subjects provided by 6 global collaborators. A de-identified subject ID, COVID-19 status, age in years and sex were almost always included in the sample metadata. Where HLA class I and class II types were available, the types were taken from metadata supplied by the sample provider, not from assay-based typing.

Summary of the overall study and its limitations: How much clinical and demographic metadata was included differed by source and by participant, and the metadata was provided uncurated.

Participants in the prospective study were aged roughly 18 to 90 years, lived in about two dozen United States geographic areas, and enrolled through a virtual design. In the prospective study, cohorts were assigned on the basis of participant-reported clinical history obtained from a screening survey and a study questionnaire. ImmuneRACE Cohort 3 recovered participants were defined by two consecutive negative NP/OP PCR tests, healthcare professional clearance, or symptom resolution. Each participant in the prospective study had whole blood, serum and a nasopharyngeal or oropharyngeal swab collected by mobile phlebotomists. Additional blood draws and questionnaires over an approximately two-month period could optionally be provided by prospective study participants. Blood samples from the prospective study were shipped frozen or at room temperature prior to DNA extraction.

The chain is made from TRBV11-3 and TRBJ1-1; 7 of the junction bases match TRBD1. The source is a woman aged 30 to 39 who had recovered from COVID-19. Sequencing was done on a sample of PBMCs or T cells enriched from blood (not recorded which). The encoded CDR3 is CASSSGQVNTEAFF. The DNA reads as follows: TGTGCCAGCAGCTCTGGACAGGTGAACACTGAAGCTTTCTTT.